This T cell receptor (beta chain) came from a study of T cell responses to AZD1222 COVID-19 vaccine. Study context: Pooling covered second doses at about 4 or about 12 weeks.

The study, taken as a whole, reports: Scientists sampled the repertoires only once the peak T cell response had passed. Donors were chiefly white British, with a greater number of females, and clonal diversity was perhaps underestimated. Mapped onto spike, vaccine-associated CD4 TCRs spanned it and were dominant at 160-218 and 743-854.

Some clones are missing from TCRdb's copy, which holds only in-frame ones; the method was immunoSEQ multiplex PCR. Of roughly 100,000 clones in the sample, about 93% were seen once. Germline CDR1 and CDR2: LGHDT and YNNKEL (reference sequence). The CDR3 has 16 residues. V shed 0 bases and J shed 0 bases, with 8 bases lying between them. Points on this clone: The antigen is undetermined.

The source of this sequence is an adult in good health. The specimen was peripheral blood, collected on day 0 of AZD1222 vaccination. The chain couples TRBV3-1 (or the pseudogene TRBV3-2) to TRBJ1-4; the D is unclear. The CDR3: CASSQDLGTTNEKLFF. The CDR3 DNA reads TGTGCCAGCAGCCAAGATTTGGGGACAACTAATGAAAAACTGTTTTTT.